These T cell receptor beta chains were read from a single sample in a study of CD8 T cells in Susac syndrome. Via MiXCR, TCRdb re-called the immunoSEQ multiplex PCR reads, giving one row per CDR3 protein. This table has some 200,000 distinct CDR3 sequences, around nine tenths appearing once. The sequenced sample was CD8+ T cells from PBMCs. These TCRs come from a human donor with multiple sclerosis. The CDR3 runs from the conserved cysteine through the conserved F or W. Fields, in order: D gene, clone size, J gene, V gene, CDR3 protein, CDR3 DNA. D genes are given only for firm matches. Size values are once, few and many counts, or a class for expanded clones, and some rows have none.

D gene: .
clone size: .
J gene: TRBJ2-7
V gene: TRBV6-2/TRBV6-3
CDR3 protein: CASKGAYYEQYF
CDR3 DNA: TGTGCCAGCAAGGGCGCGTACTACGAGCAGTACTTC

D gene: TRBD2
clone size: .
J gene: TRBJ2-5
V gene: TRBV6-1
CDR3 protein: CASSIGLAGDLETQYF
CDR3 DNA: TGTGCCAGCAGCATCGGACTAGCGGGGGATCTAGAGACCCAGTACTTC

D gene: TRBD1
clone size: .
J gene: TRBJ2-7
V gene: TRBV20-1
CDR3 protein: CSAGDRSSYEQYF
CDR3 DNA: TGCAGTGCGGGGGACAGGAGCTCCTACGAGCAGTACTTC

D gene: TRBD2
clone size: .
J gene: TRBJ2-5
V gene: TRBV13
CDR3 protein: CASRMRGQETQYF
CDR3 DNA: TGTGCCAGCAGGATGCGGGGGCAAGAGACCCAGTACTTC

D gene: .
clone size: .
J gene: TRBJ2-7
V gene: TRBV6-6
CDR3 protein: CASQTDGSYEQYF
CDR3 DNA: TGTGCCAGTCAAACGGACGGGTCCTACGAGCAGTACTTC

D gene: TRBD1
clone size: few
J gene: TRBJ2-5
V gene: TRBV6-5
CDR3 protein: CASSRQGAQETQYF
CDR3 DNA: TGTGCCAGCAGTCGACAGGGGGCCCAAGAGACCCAGTACTTC

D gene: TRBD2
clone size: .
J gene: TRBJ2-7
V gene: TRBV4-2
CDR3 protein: CASSQGLAGGYEQYF
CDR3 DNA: TGTGCCAGCAGCCAGGGACTAGCGGGAGGGTACGAGCAGTACTTC

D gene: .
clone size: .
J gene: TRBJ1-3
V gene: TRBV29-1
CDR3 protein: CSVDSGERSGNTIYF
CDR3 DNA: TGCAGCGTTGATTCCGGGGAGCGCTCTGGAAACACCATATATTTT

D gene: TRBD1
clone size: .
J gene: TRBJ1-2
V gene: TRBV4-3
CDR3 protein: CASSQDGQGTENYGYTF
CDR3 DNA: TGCGCCAGCAGCCAAGATGGTCAAGGGACAGAGAACTATGGCTACACCTTC

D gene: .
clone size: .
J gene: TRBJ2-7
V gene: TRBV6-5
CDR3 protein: CASSYWESGGEQYF
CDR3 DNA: TGTGCCAGCAGTTACTGGGAATCTGGGGGCGAGCAGTACTTC

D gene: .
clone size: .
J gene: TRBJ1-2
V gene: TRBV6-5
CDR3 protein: CASRQGVNYGYTF
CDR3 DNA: TGTGCCAGCAGACAGGGTGTTAACTATGGCTACACCTTC

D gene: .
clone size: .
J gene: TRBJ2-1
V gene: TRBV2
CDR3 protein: CASRLGMPFF
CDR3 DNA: TGTGCCAGCAGGCTAGGGATGCCGTTCTTC

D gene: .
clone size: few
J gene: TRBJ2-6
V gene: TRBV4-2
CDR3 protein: CASSRPDSGANVLTF
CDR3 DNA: TGTGCCAGCAGCAGACCGGACTCTGGGGCCAACGTCCTGACTTTC

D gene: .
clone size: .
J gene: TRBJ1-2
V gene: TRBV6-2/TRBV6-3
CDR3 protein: CASSYPGTDGYTF
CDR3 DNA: TGTGCCAGCAGTTACCCTGGGACGGATGGCTACACCTTC

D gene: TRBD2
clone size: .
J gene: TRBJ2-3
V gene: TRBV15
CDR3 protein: CASGGRGADTQYF
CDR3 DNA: TGTGCCAGTGGCGGGAGAGGGGCAGATACGCAGTATTTT

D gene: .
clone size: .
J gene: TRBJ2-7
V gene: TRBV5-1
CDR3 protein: CASSLRMGTSYEQYF
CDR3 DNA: TGCGCCAGCAGCTTGAGGATGGGGACCTCCTACGAGCAGTACTTC

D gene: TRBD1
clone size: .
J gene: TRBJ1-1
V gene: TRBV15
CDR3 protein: CATSRPRQGGSEAFF
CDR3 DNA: TGTGCCACCAGCAGACCACGACAGGGCGGGTCTGAAGCTTTCTTT

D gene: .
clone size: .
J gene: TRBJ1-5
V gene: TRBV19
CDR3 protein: CASRRWGGGHGPQHF
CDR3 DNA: TGTGCCAGTCGACGGTGGGGCGGGGGTCATGGGCCCCAGCATTTT

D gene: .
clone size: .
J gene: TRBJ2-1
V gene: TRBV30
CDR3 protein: CAWSEVEGGEQFF
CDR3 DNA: TGTGCCTGGAGTGAAGTAGAAGGGGGTGAGCAGTTCTTC

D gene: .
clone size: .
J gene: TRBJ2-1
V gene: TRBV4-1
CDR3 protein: CASSQLPGGGGSYNEQFF
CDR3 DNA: TGCGCCAGCAGCCAACTCCCTGGGGGGGGCGGCTCCTACAATGAGCAGTTCTTC

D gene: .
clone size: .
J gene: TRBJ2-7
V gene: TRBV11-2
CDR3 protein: CASSLAPSHEQYF
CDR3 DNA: TGTGCCAGCAGCTTAGCCCCCAGTCACGAGCAGTACTTC

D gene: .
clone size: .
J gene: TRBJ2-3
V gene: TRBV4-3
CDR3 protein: CASSQDGSFSTDTQYF
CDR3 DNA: TGCGCCAGCAGCCAAGATGGTAGCTTCAGCACAGATACGCAGTATTTT

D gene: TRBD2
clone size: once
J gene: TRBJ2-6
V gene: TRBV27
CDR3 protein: CASSPGGAFLAGANVLTF
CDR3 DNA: TGTGCCAGCAGTCCCGGGGGGGCGTTTCTTGCTGGGGCCAACGTCCTGACTTTC

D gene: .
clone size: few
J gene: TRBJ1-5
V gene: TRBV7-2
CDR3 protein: CASSLGGSQPQHF
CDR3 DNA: TGTGCCAGCAGCTTAGGGGGCTCTCAGCCCCAGCATTTT

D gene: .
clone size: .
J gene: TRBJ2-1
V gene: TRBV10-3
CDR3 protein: CAISEPVSANEQFF
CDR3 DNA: TGTGCCATCAGTGAGCCGGTGTCGGCAAATGAGCAGTTCTTC

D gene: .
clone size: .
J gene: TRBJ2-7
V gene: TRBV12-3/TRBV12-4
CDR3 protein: CASSFGGKGNEQYF
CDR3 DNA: TGTGCCAGCAGTTTTGGGGGAAAGGGGAACGAGCAGTACTTC

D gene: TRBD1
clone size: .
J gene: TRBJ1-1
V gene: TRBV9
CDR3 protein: CASSDGTEPSVGTEAFF
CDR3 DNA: TGTGCCAGCAGCGACGGGACAGAGCCGTCCGTAGGCACTGAAGCTTTCTTT

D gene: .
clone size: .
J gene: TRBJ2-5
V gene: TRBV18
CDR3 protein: CASSPEGVWTQYF
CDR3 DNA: TGTGCCAGCTCACCGGAAGGGGTTTGGACCCAGTACTTC

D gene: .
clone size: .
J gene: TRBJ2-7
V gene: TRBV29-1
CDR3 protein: CSVETSHAFSYEQYF
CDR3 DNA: TGCAGCGTAGAAACATCCCACGCTTTCTCCTACGAGCAGTACTTC

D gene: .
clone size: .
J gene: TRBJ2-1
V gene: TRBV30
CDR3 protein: CAWSPAENEQFF
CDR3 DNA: TGTGCCTGGAGTCCCGCGGAGAATGAGCAGTTCTTC

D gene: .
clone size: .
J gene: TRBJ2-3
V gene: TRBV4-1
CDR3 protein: CASSVDRNSRLDTQYF
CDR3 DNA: TGCGCCAGCAGTGTTGACAGGAATAGCCGTTTGGATACGCAGTATTTT

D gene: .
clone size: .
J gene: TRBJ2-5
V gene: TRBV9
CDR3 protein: CASSVGGRLETQYF
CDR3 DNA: TGTGCCAGCAGCGTAGGAGGGAGGCTAGAGACCCAGTACTTC

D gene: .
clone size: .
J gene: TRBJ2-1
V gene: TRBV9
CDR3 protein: CASSVGTRNEQFF
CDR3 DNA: TGTGCCAGCAGCGTAGGGACCCGCAATGAGCAGTTCTTC

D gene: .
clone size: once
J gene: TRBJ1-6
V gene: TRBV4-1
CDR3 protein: CASSQGGRSLNNSPLHF
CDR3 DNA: TGCGCCAGCAGCCAAGGGGGACGGAGCCTCAATAATTCACCCCTCCACTTT

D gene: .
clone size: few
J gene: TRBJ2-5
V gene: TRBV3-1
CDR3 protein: CASSPGETQYF
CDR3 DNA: TGTGCCAGCAGCCCAGGGGAGACCCAGTACTTC

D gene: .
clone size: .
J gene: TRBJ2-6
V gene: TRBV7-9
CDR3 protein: CASSLSSGANVLTF
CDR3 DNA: TGTGCCAGCAGTCTCAGCTCTGGGGCCAACGTCCTGACTTTC

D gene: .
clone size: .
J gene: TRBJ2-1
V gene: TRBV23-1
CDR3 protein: CASSVAGTPRKDEQFF
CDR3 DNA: TGCGCCAGCAGTGTTGCCGGGACACCCCGTAAGGATGAGCAGTTCTTC

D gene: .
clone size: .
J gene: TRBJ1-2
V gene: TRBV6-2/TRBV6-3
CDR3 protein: CASNGDSYYGYTF
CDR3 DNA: TGTGCCAGCAACGGGGACTCCTACTATGGCTACACCTTC

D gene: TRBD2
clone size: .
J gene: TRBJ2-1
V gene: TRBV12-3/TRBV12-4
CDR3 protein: CASSLGGGVYNEQFF
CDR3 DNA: TGTGCCAGCAGTTTAGGGGGGGGTGTATACAATGAGCAGTTCTTC

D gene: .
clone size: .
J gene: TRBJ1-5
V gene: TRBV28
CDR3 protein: CASSLTPASNQPQHF
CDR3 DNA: TGTGCCAGCAGTTTAACTCCAGCTTCCAATCAGCCCCAGCATTTT

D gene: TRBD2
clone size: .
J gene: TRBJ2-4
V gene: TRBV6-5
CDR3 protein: CASSYGYGGGNIQYF
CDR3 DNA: TGTGCCAGCAGTTACGGCTACGGGGGGGGTAACATTCAGTACTTC

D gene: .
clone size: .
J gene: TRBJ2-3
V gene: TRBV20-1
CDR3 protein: CSATEGTDTQYF
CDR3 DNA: TGCAGTGCTACGGAGGGCACAGATACGCAGTATTTT

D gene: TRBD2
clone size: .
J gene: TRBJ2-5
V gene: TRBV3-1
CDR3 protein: CASSQEGLARETQYF
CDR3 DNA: TGTGCCAGCAGCCAAGAGGGACTAGCGAGGGAGACCCAGTACTTC